What follows are 8 T cell receptor beta chains derived from one specimen sequenced in a study of blood T cell repertoires in COVID-19. TCRdb keeps only in-frame clones here, not all; method: immunoSEQ multiplex PCR. The profile shows some 150,000 clones, 70% to 90% of them singletons. Sample: peripheral blood. The receptor source for this set is a man aged 60-69 years with active or convalescent COVID-19.

The V and J genes are TRBV7-2 and TRBJ1-5; D gene ambiguous. From germline, CDR1 is SGHTA and CDR2 FQGNSA. V was trimmed by 3 bases and J by 6 bases, leaving 9 bases between them. The CDR3 length is 13 residues. The CDR3 nucleotides are TGTGCCAGCAGCTTTGAAGAGGGTCAGCCCCAGCATTTT. Translating gives CASSFEEGQPQHF. Complete variable domain (other parts from reference TRBV7-2 and TRBJ1-5): GAGVSQSPSNKVTEKGKDVELRCDPISGHTALYWYRQSLGQGLEFLIYFQGNSAPDKSGLPSDRFSAERTGGSVSTLTIQRTQQEDSAVYLCASSFEEGQPQHFGDGTRLSIL.

V is TRBV27 and J is TRBJ2-7; D is perhaps TRBD1 (5 bases). V lost 4 bases, J lost 5 bases, and 12 bases lay in between. In germline, CDR1 is MNHEY, CDR2 SMNVEV (reference sequence). CDR3 length equals 13 residues. CDR3 bases: TGTGCCAGCAGTTCCAACAGGTTCGACGAGCAGTACTTC. Translated: CASSSNRFDEQYF.

The V call is TRBV19, the J call TRBJ2-1, with a possible D match to TRBD2 (6 bases). Germline-derived CDR1 and CDR2 are LNHDA and SQIVND (reference sequence). V lost 8 bases and J lost 10, with 12 bases in between. CDR3 size: 11 residues. CDR3: CASCREKEQFF. The CDR3 region has the DNA TGTGCCAGTTGTCGGGAGAAAGAGCAGTTCTTC.

The chain joins TRBV5-1 to TRBJ1-6, with 8 bases that match TRBD1. This CDR3 has 15 residues. V dropped 5 bases and J dropped 5; count of bases not matched to a gene: 6. Germline CDR1 SGHRS, CDR2 YFSETQ. Written as DNA, the CDR3 is TGCGCCAGCAGACGGACAGGGTCGGATAATTCACCCCTCCACTTT. Translating gives CASRRTGSDNSPLHF.

The chain couples TRBV4-3 to TRBJ1-2, with 9 bases fitting TRBD1. Germline V gives CDR1 LGHNA, CDR2 YSLEER. This CDR3 spans 15 amino acids. The junction had 3 bases not matched to a gene; V was cut back by 1 base and J by 3 bases. The CDR3 here is CASSQGDRDDYGYTF. CDR3 coding DNA: TGCGCCAGCAGCCAAGGGGACAGGGATGACTATGGCTACACCTTC.

This clone has a handful of counts. One junction end disagrees with the germline gene, perhaps due to a read error. The V gene is TRBV4-3, the J gene TRBJ2-1; TRBD2 matches 7 bases. The germline V gene encodes CDR1 LGHNA and CDR2 YSLEER. This CDR3 has 16 amino acids. CDR3 bases: TGCGCCAGCAGTCAAGATCTCGCGGGAGCCCCGAGGGAGCAGTTCTTC. It yields the protein CASSQDLAGAPREQFF.

Worth noting for this clone: This clone may be a read error of a much larger clone one base away. This chain links TRBV5-6 with TRBJ2-7, with TRBD1 matching 11 bases. Germline values: CDR1 SGHDT, CDR2 YYEEEE. V gave up 4 bases and J gave up 2 bases; unmatched junction bases: 2. The CDR3 runs to 14 residues. The CDR3: CASSRGQGAYEQYF. The CDR3 DNA sequence: TGTGCCAGCAGCCGGGGACAGGGGGCCTACGAGCAGTACTTC. The entire variable domain, with the rest obtained from reference TRBV5-6 and TRBJ2-7, is as follows: DAGVTQSPTHLIKTRGQQVTLRCSPKSGHDTVSWYQQALGQGPQFIFQYYEEEERQRGNFPDRFSGHQFPNYSSELNVNALLLGDSALYLCASSRGQGAYEQYFGPGTRLTVT.

This clone was picked up a small number of times. The chain carries TRBV9 and TRBJ1-4; no clear D gene. V lost 1 base, J lost 8 bases, and 9 bases lay in between. The germline V gene has CDR1 SGDLS and CDR2 YYNGEE. The CDR3 covers 13 residues. CDR3 DNA sequence: TGTGCCAGCAGCGTATTCCCTCGGGAAAAACTGTTTTTT. As protein: CASSVFPREKLFF.